This TCR beta chain is drawn from a study of Graves' ophthalmopathy and Graves' hyperthyroidism. In the study overall: Peripheral blood was gathered at first diagnosis, ahead of any treatment whatsoever.

With a duration under 3 months, ophthalmopathy in the donors showed moderate-to-severe activity, CAS ≥3 and NOSPECS ≥4. It was from roughly 10 ml of fresh peripheral blood that the PBMCs came. CDR3 regions of TCR beta were amplified from RNA transcripts. In the first round, RT-PCR was carried out with HTBI primers, and a multiplex PCR formed the second round. TCRdb called the multiplex PCR reads again in MiXCR, with one record for every CDR3 protein. The table lists about 700,000 distinct CDR3 sequences, 35% to 50% of them singletons. This CDR3 comprises 16 residues. Germline loops: CDR1 KGHDR, CDR2 SFDVKD. Trimming removed 9 bases from V and 3 bases from J, with 22 bases in between. Study-level points and caveats: Forecasting of ophthalmopathy progression by the model achieved over 55% sensitivity and about 77% specificity.

Comment on this clonotype: Its antigen is currently unknown. A much more abundant neighbour one base away suggests this may be a read error.

This clonotype originated in an adult man with Graves' ophthalmopathy. This chain joins TRBV24-1 and TRBJ1-1, with a tentative D call TRBD1 (6 bases). Sequencing was carried out using peripheral blood. The CDR3: CATSYSRGGRDTEAFF. The CDR3 nucleotides read TGTGCCACCTCATACTCCAGGGGAGGCCGGGACACTGAAGCTTTCTTT.